These 8 T cell receptor beta chains were sequenced from one sample in a study of regulatory T cells in long-lasting Graves disease. Time point here: newly diagnosed GD, antithyroid drugs for less than 3 months. There was RNA extracted from PBMCs, and the TCR library was made from it. CDR3 regions were amplified by Arm-PCR using iRepertoire HTBI primers to build TCR beta libraries. TCRdb redid the calling of the multiplex PCR reads with MiXCR, one entry per CDR3 protein. This sample has 400,000 to 500,000 distinct CDR3 sequences, with roughly 15% found just once. These data also formed part of another study, on T cells in Graves' hyperthyroidism and ophthalmopathy.

The input for sequencing was peripheral blood mononuclear cells (PBMCs), taken at new diagnosis, from a patient treated with antithyroid drugs. These receptors were collected from a woman between 50 and 59 years old with Graves disease.

A few counts support this clonotype. The chain links TRBV7-3 to TRBJ2-1; TRBD2 is a possible D gene (6 bases). Germline V gene data show CDR1 as SGHTA and CDR2 as FQGTGA. The CDR3 has 13 residues. Trimming removed 2 bases from V and 9 bases from J, with 11 bases in between. CDR3 nucleotide sequence: TGTGCCAGCAGCTTAGACGGGAGCGGTGAGCAGTTCTTC. This sequence encodes CASSLDGSGEQFF.

This clonotype came up many times. V gene TRBV7-3 combines with J gene TRBJ2-1, with TRBD1 matching 11 bases. This CDR3 contains 15 residues. Germline V CDR1 and CDR2: SGHTA, FQGTGA. The V gene end was trimmed by 3 bases and the J gene end by 6 bases; junction bases not matched to a gene: 4. Written as DNA, the CDR3 is TGTGCCAGCAGCTTGACCGGGACAGGGGGCAATGAGCAGTTCTTC. Encoded protein: CASSLTGTGGNEQFF.

Only a few counts were recorded for this clonotype. This chain uses TRBV7-7 with TRBJ2-5; D may match TRBD1 or TRBD2 (5 bases each). Trimming left V 6 bases short and J 2 bases short, with 16 bases between. CDR3 length equals 15 residues. Germline values: CDR1 SSHAT, CDR2 FNYEAQ (reference sequence). The CDR3 loop is CASSWGRLAQETQYF. The DNA of the CDR3 is TGTGCCAGCAGTTGGGGACGCTTGGCTCAAGAGACCCAGTACTTC.

The J gene is TRBJ2-1, the V gene TRBV9; a possible D gene is TRBD2 (5 bases). The CDR3 is 16 amino acids. The germline CDR1 and CDR2 sequences are SGDLS and YYNGEE. Trimming took 6 bases from V and 4 from J, leaving 20 bases between them. The CDR3 is CASTPTASGPYNEQFF. The CDR3 DNA follows: TGTGCCAGCACCCCAACGGCAAGCGGACCGTACAATGAGCAGTTCTTC.

This clonotype has a count of ten or more. This rearrangement joins TRBV11-2 to TRBJ2-1; possibly TRBD1 for D (6 bases). CDR3 length: 14 amino acids. Germline-derived CDR1 and CDR2 are SGHAT and FQNNGV. V gave up 7 bases and J gave up 9 bases, with 19 bases separating them. This CDR3 reads CASTLRDQGSEQFF. The CDR3 DNA is TGTGCCAGCACTCTCCGGGACCAGGGGTCTGAGCAGTTCTTC.

This clonotype was found a few times. The chain couples TRBV9 to TRBJ2-1; TRBD1 matches 9 bases. The CDR3 totals 16 residues. The trim removed 0 bases at V and 8 bases at J, leaving 9 bases unmatched. The germline gives CDR1 SGDLS, CDR2 YYNGEE. The CDR3 bases are TGTGCCAGCAGCGTAGATCCGGTTGGACAGGGGTATGAGCAGTTCTTC. As protein: CASSVDPVGQGYEQFF. Full variable domain (remainder filled in from reference TRBV9 and TRBJ2-1): DSGVTQTPKHLITATGQRVTLRCSPRSGDLSVYWYQQSLDQGLQFLIQYYNGEERAKGNILERFSAQQFPDLHSELNLSSLELGDSALYFCASSVDPVGQGYEQFFGPGTRLTVL.

This clonotype was recorded many times. V is TRBV6-1 and J is TRBJ2-1; no clear D gene. CDR3 size: 16 residues. Trimming removed 3 bases from V and 4 bases from J, with 16 bases in between. The germline CDR1 and CDR2 sequences are MNHNS and SASEGT. This CDR3 reads CASSDLGIDFYNEQFF. In nucleotides, the CDR3 is TGTGCCAGCAGTGACTTAGGGATAGATTTTTACAATGAGCAGTTCTTC.

In this sample, this clonotype turned up many times. The chain combines TRBV10-3 with TRBJ2-1, with TRBD2 identical over 7 bases. The V gene end was trimmed by 6 bases and the J gene end by 7 bases; junction bases not matched to a gene: 9. The CDR3 extends over 14 amino acids. The germline V gene has CDR1 ENHRY and CDR2 SYGVKD. CDR3 amino acids: CAIRGRADGNEQFF. The CDR3 DNA follows: TGTGCCATCAGGGGGAGGGCCGACGGGAATGAGCAGTTCTTC.